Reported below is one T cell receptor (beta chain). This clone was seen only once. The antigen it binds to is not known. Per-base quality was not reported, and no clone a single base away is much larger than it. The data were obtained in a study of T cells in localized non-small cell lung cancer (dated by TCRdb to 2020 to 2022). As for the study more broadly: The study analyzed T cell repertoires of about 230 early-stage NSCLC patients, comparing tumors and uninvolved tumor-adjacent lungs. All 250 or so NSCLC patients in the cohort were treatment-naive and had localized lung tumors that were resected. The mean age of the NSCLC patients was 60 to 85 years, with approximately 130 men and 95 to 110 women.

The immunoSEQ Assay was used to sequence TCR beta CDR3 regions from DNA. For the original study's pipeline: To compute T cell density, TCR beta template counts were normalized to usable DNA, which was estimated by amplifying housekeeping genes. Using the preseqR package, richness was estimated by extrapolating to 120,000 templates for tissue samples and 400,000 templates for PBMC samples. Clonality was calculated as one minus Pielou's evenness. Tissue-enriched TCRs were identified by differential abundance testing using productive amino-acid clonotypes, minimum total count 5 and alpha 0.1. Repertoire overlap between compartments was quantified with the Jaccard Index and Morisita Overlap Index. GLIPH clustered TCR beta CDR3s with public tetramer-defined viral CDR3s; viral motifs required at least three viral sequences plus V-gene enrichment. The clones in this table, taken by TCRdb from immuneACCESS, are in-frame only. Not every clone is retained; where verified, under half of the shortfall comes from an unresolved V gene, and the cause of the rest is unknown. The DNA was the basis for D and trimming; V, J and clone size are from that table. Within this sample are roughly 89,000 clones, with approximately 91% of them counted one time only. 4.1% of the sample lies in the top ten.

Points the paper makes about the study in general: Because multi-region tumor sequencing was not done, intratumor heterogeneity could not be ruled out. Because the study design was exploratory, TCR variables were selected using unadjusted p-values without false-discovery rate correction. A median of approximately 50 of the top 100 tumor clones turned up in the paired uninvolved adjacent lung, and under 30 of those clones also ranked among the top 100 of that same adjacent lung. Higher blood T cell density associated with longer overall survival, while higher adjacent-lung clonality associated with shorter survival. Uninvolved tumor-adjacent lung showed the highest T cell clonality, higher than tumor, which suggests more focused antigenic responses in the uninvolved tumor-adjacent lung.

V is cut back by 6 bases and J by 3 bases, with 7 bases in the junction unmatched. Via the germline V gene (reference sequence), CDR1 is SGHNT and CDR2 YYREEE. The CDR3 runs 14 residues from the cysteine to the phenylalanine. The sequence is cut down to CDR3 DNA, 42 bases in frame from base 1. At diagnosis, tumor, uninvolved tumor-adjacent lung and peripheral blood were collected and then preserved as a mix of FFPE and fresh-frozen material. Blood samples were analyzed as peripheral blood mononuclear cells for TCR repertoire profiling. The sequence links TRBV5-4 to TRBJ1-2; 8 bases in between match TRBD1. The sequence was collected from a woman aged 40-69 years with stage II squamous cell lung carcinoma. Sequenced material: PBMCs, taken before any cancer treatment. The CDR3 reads CASTPVDRDYGYTF. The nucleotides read TGTGCCAGCACCCCTGTGGACAGGGACTATGGCTACACCTTC.